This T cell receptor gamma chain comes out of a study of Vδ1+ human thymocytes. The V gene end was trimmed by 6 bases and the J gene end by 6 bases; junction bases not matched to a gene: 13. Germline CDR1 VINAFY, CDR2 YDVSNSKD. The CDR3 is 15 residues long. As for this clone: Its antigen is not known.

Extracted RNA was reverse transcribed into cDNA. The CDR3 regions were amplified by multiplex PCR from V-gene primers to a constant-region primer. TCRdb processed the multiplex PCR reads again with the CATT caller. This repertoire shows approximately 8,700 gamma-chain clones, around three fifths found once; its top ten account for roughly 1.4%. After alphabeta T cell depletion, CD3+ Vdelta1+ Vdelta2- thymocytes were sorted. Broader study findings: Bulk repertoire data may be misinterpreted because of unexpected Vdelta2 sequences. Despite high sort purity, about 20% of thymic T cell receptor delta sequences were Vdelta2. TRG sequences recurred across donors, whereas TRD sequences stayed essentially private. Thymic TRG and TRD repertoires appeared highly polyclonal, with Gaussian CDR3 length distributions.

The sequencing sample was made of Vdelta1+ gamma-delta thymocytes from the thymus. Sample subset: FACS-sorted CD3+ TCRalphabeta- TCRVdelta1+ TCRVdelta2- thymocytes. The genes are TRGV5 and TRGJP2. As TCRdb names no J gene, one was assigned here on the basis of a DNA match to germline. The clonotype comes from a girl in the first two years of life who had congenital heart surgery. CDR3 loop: CATWPAGVGDWIKTF. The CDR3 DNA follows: TGTGCCACCTGGCCCGCAGGGGTGGGTGATTGGATCAAGACGTTT.